Given below is one TCR beta chain in context. The source of the sample is a study of shared clonotypes between healthy human individuals. The CDR3 is 13 amino acids. Germline CDR1 and CDR2: GTSNPN and SVGIG (reference sequence). Trimming removed 7 bases from V and 6 bases from J, with 16 bases in between. Method: immunoSEQ multiplex PCR; TCRdb's copy keeps in-frame clones and lacks some. This table holds about 1.5 million clones, over 95% found once. The TCR comes from a young man in good health. The chain uses TRBV30 and TRBJ1-5; tentatively, D is TRBD1 (6 bases). Sequenced: naive CD4+ T cells sorted from blood. Described subset: CD45RA+ positively selected. CDR3: CAYSQGGAQPQHF. The CDR3 DNA follows: TGTGCCTACTCACAGGGTGGAGCTCAGCCCCAGCATTTT. The complete variable domain, with remaining parts taken from reference TRBV30 and TRBJ1-5, reads SQTIHQWPATLVQPVGSPLSLECTVEGTSNPNLYWYRQAAGRGLQLLFYSVGIGQISSEVPQNLSASRPQDRQFILSSKKLLLSDSGFYLCAYSQGGAQPQHFGDGTRLSIL.